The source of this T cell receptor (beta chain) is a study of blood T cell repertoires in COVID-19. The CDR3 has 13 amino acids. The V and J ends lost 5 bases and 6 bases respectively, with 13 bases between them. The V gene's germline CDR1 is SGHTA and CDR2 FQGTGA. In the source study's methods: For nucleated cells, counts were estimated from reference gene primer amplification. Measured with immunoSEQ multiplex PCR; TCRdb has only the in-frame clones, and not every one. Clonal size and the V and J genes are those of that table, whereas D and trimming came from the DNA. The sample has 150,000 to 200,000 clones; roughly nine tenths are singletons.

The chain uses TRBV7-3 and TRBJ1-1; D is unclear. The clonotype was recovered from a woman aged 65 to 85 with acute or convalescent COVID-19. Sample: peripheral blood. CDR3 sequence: CASSPSVVAEAFF. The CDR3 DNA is TGTGCCAGCAGCCCAAGCGTTGTTGCTGAAGCTTTCTTT.